This TCR beta chain came from a study of Graves' ophthalmopathy and Graves' hyperthyroidism. Overall study: Peripheral blood was obtained at first diagnosis, ahead of any treatment. Study-wide findings and caveats: An 81.08% specificity and 87.88% sensitivity were achieved by a 13-signature model that separated ophthalmopathy from stable hyperthyroidism.

CDR3 regions of TCR beta were amplified from RNA transcripts. After a first-round RT-PCR with HTBI primers, a second-round multiplex PCR was run. TCRdb re-derived calls from the multiplex PCR reads in MiXCR, one entry per CDR3 protein. The data show about 740,000 distinct CDR3 sequences, around 40% seen once. In its sample, this clonotype was seen many times. Its antigen is currently unknown. The J segment lost 12 bases and the V segment lost 7 bases, leaving 6 bases of the junction unmatched. The CDR3 is 11 residues long. Germline assignment: CDR1 LNHDA and CDR2 SQIVND (reference sequence). Excluded: other autoimmune disease, uncontrolled infection, pregnancy or lactation.

The material sequenced was peripheral blood. The TCR was taken from an adult man with Graves' ophthalmopathy. V usage is TRBV19 and J usage is TRBJ1-2; 9 bases are shared with TRBD1. CDR3 in DNA: TGTGCCAGTAATGACAGGGGGAGCAACACCTTC. It encodes CASNDRGSNTF.